This T cell receptor (beta chain) stems from a study of blood T cell repertoires in COVID-19 (dated by TCRdb to the early 2020s). Describing the broader study: The collaborator samples originated in the United States, Italy and Spain and spanned the acute and convalescent phases of COVID-19. The samples were drawn from two sources: the first 160 participants of the ongoing ImmuneRACE study, and approximately 1,300 subjects contributed by 6 global collaborators. The material from the prospective study consisted of cDNA or gDNA derived from T cells, B-cell-depleted T cells, or PBMCs. Nearly every sample came with metadata listing a de-identified subject ID, COVID-19 status, age in years and sex. The dataset comprised deeply sampled blood TCRbeta repertoires from subjects exposed to, actively infected with, or recovered from COVID-19. The repertoires were released in a freely available public database intended as a resource for research on the immune response to SARS-CoV-2. Where available, HLA class I and class II types were obtained from metadata supplied by the sample provider rather than from assay-based typing.

In the case of this clone: Its antigen has not been determined. No qualities accompany the bases; no much larger clone lies one base away.

What the research found in general, with its limitations: How much clinical and demographic metadata was included differed by source and by participant, and the metadata was provided uncurated.

One collaborating source in Seattle enrolled patients while the patients were actively infected and followed the patients over time throughout the course of disease. Whole blood was collected in K2EDTA tubes by collaborating institutions according to the institutions' own protocols. Collaborator samples were shipped for TCRbeta analysis as frozen whole blood, isolated PBMCs, or DNA extracted from either sample type. Per the germline V gene, MDHEN is the CDR1 and SYDVKM is the CDR2. The CDR3 numbers 14 residues from cysteine through phenylalanine. Only the CDR3 portion is preserved as DNA: 42 bases, with reading frame beginning at the first base. V loses 4 bases, J loses 4 bases, and the germline ends lie 8 bases apart. TCRbeta CDR3 regions were amplified from genomic DNA by means of the immunoSEQ Assay, a bias-controlled multiplex PCR. The study's own analysis went as follows. The number of nucleated cells in each sample was estimated by amplification of reference gene primers within the assay. To quantify the absolute abundance of each unique TCRbeta CDR3 rearrangement, sequence reads were collapsed and filtered. For each sample, productive Simpson clonality was calculated as the square root of Simpson's diversity index across productive rearrangements. What TCRdb holds here is the immuneACCESS table cut down to in-frame rearrangements. Part of the clones is not present; checked against another copy, under half of the missing clones reflect an unresolved V gene, and the others are unexplained. V and J calls and clone size are those listed in that table; D and trimming were worked out from the DNA. A total of 85,000 to 100,000 clones appear in this sample, 70% to 90% of them only once. The top ten clones comprise around 2% of the sample.

The chain is encoded by TRBV28 joined to TRBJ2-6, with no confident D gene call. Sequenced input: peripheral blood. The receptor comes from a man aged 50 or older with COVID-19, enrolled during active disease. The CDR3 is CASSSGVGANVLTF. The DNA sequence is TGTGCCAGCAGTTCCGGAGTAGGGGCCAACGTCCTGACTTTC.